This TCR beta chain was found in a study of shared clonotypes between healthy human individuals. Sequencing was performed with immunoSEQ multiplex PCR; in TCRdb, only in-frame clones are kept and a portion is missing. The table includes approximately 480,000 clones, 75% to 80% detected once. The V and J ends lost 6 bases and 8 bases, in that order; junction bases with no gene match: 7. Germline values: CDR1 MGHRA, CDR2 YSYEKL. The CDR3 runs to 15 residues. Sequences were obtained from PBMCs. The chain recombines TRBV4-1 with TRBJ1-4, with TRBD1 matching 12 bases. The TCR originated in a woman in her forties in good health. Some clones in this sample may be carry-over from other donors' samples. This CDR3 reads CASSQAGTGGEKLFF. CDR3 sequence (DNA): TGCGCCAGCAGTCAGGCCGGGACAGGGGGCGAAAAACTGTTTTTT.